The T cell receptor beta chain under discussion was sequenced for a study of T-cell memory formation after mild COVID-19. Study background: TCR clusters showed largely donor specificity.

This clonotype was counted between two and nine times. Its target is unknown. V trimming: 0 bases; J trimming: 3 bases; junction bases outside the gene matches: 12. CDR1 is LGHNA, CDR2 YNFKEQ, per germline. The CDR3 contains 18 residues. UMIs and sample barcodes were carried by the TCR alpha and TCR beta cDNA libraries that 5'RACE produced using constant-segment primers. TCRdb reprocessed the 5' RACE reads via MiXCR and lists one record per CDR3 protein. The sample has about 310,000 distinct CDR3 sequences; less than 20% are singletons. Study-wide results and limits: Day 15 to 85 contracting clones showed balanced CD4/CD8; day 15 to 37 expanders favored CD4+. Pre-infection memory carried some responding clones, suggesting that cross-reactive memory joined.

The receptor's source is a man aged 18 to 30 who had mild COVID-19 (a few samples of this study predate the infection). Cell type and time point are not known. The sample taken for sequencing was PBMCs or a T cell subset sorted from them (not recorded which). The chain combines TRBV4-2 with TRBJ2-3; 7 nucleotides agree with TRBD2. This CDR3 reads CASSQDSSLAGVTDTQYF. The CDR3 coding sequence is TGTGCCAGCAGCCAAGATTCTTCTCTGGCGGGGGTAACAGATACGCAGTATTTT.